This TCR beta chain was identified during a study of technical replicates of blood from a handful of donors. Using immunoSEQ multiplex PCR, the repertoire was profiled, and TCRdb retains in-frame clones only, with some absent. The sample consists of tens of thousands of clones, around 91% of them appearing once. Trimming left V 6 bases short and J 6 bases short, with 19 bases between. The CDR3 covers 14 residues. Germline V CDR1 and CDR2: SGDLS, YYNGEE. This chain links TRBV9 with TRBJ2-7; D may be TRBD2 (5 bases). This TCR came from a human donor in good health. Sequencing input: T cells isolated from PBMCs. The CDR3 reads CASTVGLTGVEQYF. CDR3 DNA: TGTGCCAGCACCGTCGGACTCACCGGGGTCGAGCAGTACTTC.